These T cell receptor beta chains were read from a single sample in a study of beta chain features in type 1 diabetes. Data came from immunoSEQ multiplex PCR; TCRdb stores just in-frame clones and leaves some out. The sample lists around 160,000 clones; 6.5% to 8.5% were seen once. Sequenced material: central memory CD4+ T cells from blood. The receptors originated from a woman aged 18-29 years with type 1 diabetes. CDR3s include the opening cysteine and the closing phenylalanine or tryptophan. Each record gives: CDR3 DNA, CDR3 protein, clone size, V gene, J gene, D gene. D genes are given only for firm matches. Rows may omit the clone size; those that give it use once, few, many or a size class.

cdr3_nt: TGTGCCAGCAGCAAAGCAGGGCAGGGGGCGAACAATGAGCAGTTCTTC
cdr3_aa: CASSKAGQGANNEQFF
clone_size: few
v_call: TRBV21-1
j_call: TRBJ2-1
d_call: -

cdr3_nt: TGCGCCAGCAGCCAAGAAAGGAGGCCGGCAGATACGCAGTATTTT
cdr3_aa: CASSQERRPADTQYF
clone_size: many
v_call: TRBV4-3
j_call: TRBJ2-3
d_call: -

cdr3_nt: TGTGCCAGCAGTTTTGCGGGGGGGAACACTGAAGCTTTCTTT
cdr3_aa: CASSFAGGNTEAFF
clone_size: -
v_call: TRBV27
j_call: TRBJ1-1
d_call: -

cdr3_nt: TGTGCCAGCAGCTTTGGGACTCTCTCCTACGAGCAGTACTTC
cdr3_aa: CASSFGTLSYEQYF
clone_size: few
v_call: TRBV5-6
j_call: TRBJ2-7
d_call: -

cdr3_nt: TGCGCCAGCAGCCCCAGAGGACTAGCGGTCGGGGAGACCCAGTACTTC
cdr3_aa: CASSPRGLAVGETQYF
clone_size: -
v_call: TRBV4-1
j_call: TRBJ2-5
d_call: TRBD2

cdr3_nt: TGCGCCAGCAGCCAAGATATACGGGGCAATCAGCCCCAGCATTTT
cdr3_aa: CASSQDIRGNQPQHF
clone_size: few
v_call: TRBV4-3
j_call: TRBJ1-5
d_call: -

cdr3_nt: TGTGCCAGCAGCTCGGGACAGGGCCAAGAGACCCAGTACTTC
cdr3_aa: CASSSGQGQETQYF
clone_size: few
v_call: TRBV7-8
j_call: TRBJ2-5
d_call: TRBD1

cdr3_nt: TGTGCCAGCAGTTTTTCGCGGGGTCGCGAGCAGTACTTC
cdr3_aa: CASSFSRGREQYF
clone_size: few
v_call: TRBV27
j_call: TRBJ2-7
d_call: -

cdr3_nt: TGTGCCAGCAGGTATCAAGAGACCCAGTACTTC
cdr3_aa: CASRYQETQYF
clone_size: -
v_call: TRBV2
j_call: TRBJ2-5
d_call: -

cdr3_nt: TGTGCCAGCAGGCCTGCGGGGGGACAGAGATTAAATCAGCCCCAGCATTTT
cdr3_aa: CASRPAGGQRLNQPQHF
clone_size: few
v_call: TRBV27
j_call: TRBJ1-5
d_call: TRBD1

cdr3_nt: TGTGCCAGCAGTTACTCGCTAGCAGGTAGCGAGCAGTACTTC
cdr3_aa: CASSYSLAGSEQYF
clone_size: few
v_call: TRBV6-5
j_call: TRBJ2-7
d_call: -

cdr3_nt: TGTGCCAGCAGCACCCATCAGGGGGCTGGTGAGCAGTTCTTC
cdr3_aa: CASSTHQGAGEQFF
clone_size: -
v_call: TRBV11-3
j_call: TRBJ2-1
d_call: TRBD1

cdr3_nt: TGTGCCATCAGGGCCTCGGACAGTCCCACTGAAGCTTTCTTT
cdr3_aa: CAIRASDSPTEAFF
clone_size: few
v_call: TRBV10-3
j_call: TRBJ1-1
d_call: -

cdr3_nt: TGTGCCAGCAGCGACACCGGGACTCGCACGACGACCCAGTACTTC
cdr3_aa: CASSDTGTRTTTQYF
clone_size: few
v_call: TRBV7-2
j_call: TRBJ2-5
d_call: -

cdr3_nt: TGCGCCAGCAGCTTGTTCGGGGGGAGTAACACTGAAGCTTTCTTT
cdr3_aa: CASSLFGGSNTEAFF
clone_size: -
v_call: TRBV5-1
j_call: TRBJ1-1
d_call: -

cdr3_nt: TGTGCCAGCACCCGACAGGGGACCACCGGGGAGCTGTTTTTT
cdr3_aa: CASTRQGTTGELFF
clone_size: -
v_call: TRBV5-4
j_call: TRBJ2-2
d_call: TRBD1

cdr3_nt: TGTGCCAGCTGGAGCGGGGGGGCCTTCTACAATGAGCAGTTCTTC
cdr3_aa: CASWSGGAFYNEQFF
clone_size: -
v_call: TRBV5-4
j_call: TRBJ2-1
d_call: TRBD2

cdr3_nt: TGTGCCAGCAGCAGGGGGGGCGGGTCCACCTCCTACAATGAGCAGTTCTTC
cdr3_aa: CASSRGGGSTSYNEQFF
clone_size: -
v_call: TRBV5-4
j_call: TRBJ2-1
d_call: -

cdr3_nt: TGTGCCAGCAGCTTAGCAAAGAGCGGGGGGACCAACAATGAGCAGTTCTTC
cdr3_aa: CASSLAKSGGTNNEQFF
clone_size: -
v_call: TRBV7-2
j_call: TRBJ2-1
d_call: TRBD2

cdr3_nt: TGTGCCAGCAGGGGGGCGGGTAAGGGGCACTACGAGCAGTACTTC
cdr3_aa: CASRGAGKGHYEQYF
clone_size: few
v_call: TRBV6-5
j_call: TRBJ2-7
d_call: -

cdr3_nt: TGTGCCAGCAGCCAAGAGCGGGAGGGCCTGGGGGAGCAGTACTTC
cdr3_aa: CASSQEREGLGEQYF
clone_size: few
v_call: TRBV4-2
j_call: TRBJ2-7
d_call: TRBD2

cdr3_nt: TGTGCCAGCAGCTTAGGAGACGGAGGATACTACGAGCAGTACTTC
cdr3_aa: CASSLGDGGYYEQYF
clone_size: -
v_call: TRBV7-7
j_call: TRBJ2-7
d_call: -

cdr3_nt: TGTGCCACCAGCAGACGAGGGGGCGGAGAGACCCAGTACTTC
cdr3_aa: CATSRRGGGETQYF
clone_size: -
v_call: TRBV15
j_call: TRBJ2-5
d_call: TRBD1

cdr3_nt: TGTGCCAGCAGCCCGTGGACTAGTCACAATGAGCAGTTCTTC
cdr3_aa: CASSPWTSHNEQFF
clone_size: -
v_call: TRBV14
j_call: TRBJ2-1
d_call: TRBD2

cdr3_nt: TGTGCCAGCAGCAACTTAAGGGACATGCACTATGGCTACACCTTC
cdr3_aa: CASSNLRDMHYGYTF
clone_size: -
v_call: TRBV14
j_call: TRBJ1-2
d_call: -

cdr3_nt: TGTGCCAGCAGCGAAAGGACAGGGCCCTACGAGCAGTACTTC
cdr3_aa: CASSERTGPYEQYF
clone_size: -
v_call: TRBV6-5
j_call: TRBJ2-7
d_call: TRBD1

cdr3_nt: TGCGCCAGCAGCCGGCTAGGACAGGGGGCTTCTAACACTGAAGCTTTCTTT
cdr3_aa: CASSRLGQGASNTEAFF
clone_size: few
v_call: TRBV4-1
j_call: TRBJ1-1
d_call: TRBD1

cdr3_nt: TGTGCCAGCCGGGACAGGGCCCAGTCTGGGGCCAACGTCCTGACTTTC
cdr3_aa: CASRDRAQSGANVLTF
clone_size: few
v_call: TRBV27
j_call: TRBJ2-6
d_call: TRBD1

cdr3_nt: TGTGCCAGCAGCGCGGGGCGGGGGGAAGATGGCTACACCTTC
cdr3_aa: CASSAGRGEDGYTF
clone_size: -
v_call: TRBV5-5
j_call: TRBJ1-2
d_call: -

cdr3_nt: TGCGCCAGCAGCCAAGATTTGGTCGGACAGGGGAACACCGGGGAGCTGTTTTTT
cdr3_aa: CASSQDLVGQGNTGELFF
clone_size: -
v_call: TRBV4-3
j_call: TRBJ2-2
d_call: TRBD1

cdr3_nt: TGTGCCATCAAGAGCGGGGGCTATAAAAACGGGGAGCTGTTTTTT
cdr3_aa: CAIKSGGYKNGELFF
clone_size: -
v_call: TRBV10-3
j_call: TRBJ2-2
d_call: TRBD2

cdr3_nt: TGTGCCAGCAGCTTCGGACAGGGGAATCAGCCCCAGCATTTT
cdr3_aa: CASSFGQGNQPQHF
clone_size: few
v_call: TRBV5-8
j_call: TRBJ1-5
d_call: TRBD1

cdr3_nt: TGTGCCAGCTCACCGGAACTAGAGCAGTTCTTC
cdr3_aa: CASSPELEQFF
clone_size: -
v_call: TRBV18
j_call: TRBJ2-1
d_call: -

cdr3_nt: TGTGCCTGGACTTTGGGAGCCCTCTCCTACGAGCAGTACTTC
cdr3_aa: CAWTLGALSYEQYF
clone_size: few
v_call: TRBV30
j_call: TRBJ2-7
d_call: -

cdr3_nt: TGCGCCAGCAGCCCTAAGGGCGGGACGCAGTATTTT
cdr3_aa: CASSPKGGTQYF
clone_size: few
v_call: TRBV4-3
j_call: TRBJ2-3
d_call: -

cdr3_nt: TGTGCCAGCAGTTCCAGCGGGAGCTCCTACAATGAGCAGTTCTTC
cdr3_aa: CASSSSGSSYNEQFF
clone_size: few
v_call: TRBV5-4
j_call: TRBJ2-1
d_call: TRBD2

cdr3_nt: TGCGCCAGCAGTCAACCTAGCGGGAGGGCCGCAGATACGCAGTATTTT
cdr3_aa: CASSQPSGRAADTQYF
clone_size: -
v_call: TRBV23-1
j_call: TRBJ2-3
d_call: TRBD2

cdr3_nt: TGTGCCTGGAGTGTTGGGGGGAGAGAAAAACTGTTTTTT
cdr3_aa: CAWSVGGREKLFF
clone_size: -
v_call: TRBV30
j_call: TRBJ1-4
d_call: -

cdr3_nt: TGTGCCAGCAGCTTAGAGCAACAGGGTGAGCAGTACTTC
cdr3_aa: CASSLEQQGEQYF
clone_size: -
v_call: TRBV7-3
j_call: TRBJ2-7
d_call: -

cdr3_nt: TGTGCCAGCAGCTTAGGATTGACTAGCGGGAGTGGGGAGACCCAGTACTTC
cdr3_aa: CASSLGLTSGSGETQYF
clone_size: few
v_call: TRBV11-3
j_call: TRBJ2-5
d_call: TRBD2

cdr3_nt: TGCGCCAGCAGCGTCCAGGGGGCACCTATCTGGAATGAGCAGTTCTTC
cdr3_aa: CASSVQGAPIWNEQFF
clone_size: -
v_call: TRBV5-1
j_call: TRBJ2-1
d_call: TRBD1

cdr3_nt: TGCGCCAGCAGCTTGGACAGGGCCTACGAGCAGTACTTC
cdr3_aa: CASSLDRAYEQYF
clone_size: many
v_call: TRBV5-1
j_call: TRBJ2-7
d_call: -

cdr3_nt: TGCGCCAGCAGCCAAGACCTAGCGGGAGTGAGAAGGACCGGGGAGCTGTTTTTT
cdr3_aa: CASSQDLAGVRRTGELFF
clone_size: few
v_call: TRBV4-3
j_call: TRBJ2-2
d_call: TRBD2

cdr3_nt: TGTGCCAGCAGCTTCCAGCGGCGGGAGACCCAGTACTTC
cdr3_aa: CASSFQRRETQYF
clone_size: few
v_call: TRBV7-2
j_call: TRBJ2-5
d_call: -

cdr3_nt: TGCGCCAGCAGTAAACAGGGCCGAGAGACCCAGTACTTC
cdr3_aa: CASSKQGRETQYF
clone_size: few
v_call: TRBV5-1
j_call: TRBJ2-5
d_call: -

cdr3_nt: TGTGCCAGCAGCCCGGTAGAGGGCCGTTTCACTGAAGCTTTCTTT
cdr3_aa: CASSPVEGRFTEAFF
clone_size: -
v_call: TRBV7-2
j_call: TRBJ1-1
d_call: -

cdr3_nt: TGTGCCAGCAGCTTTGCGAATGAGCAGTTCTTC
cdr3_aa: CASSFANEQFF
clone_size: many
v_call: TRBV7-9
j_call: TRBJ2-1
d_call: -